The rows below give T cell receptor beta chains drawn from one sample of a study of blood T cell repertoires in COVID-19. The repertoire was sequenced with immunoSEQ multiplex PCR; TCRdb's copy has only in-frame clones and lacks some. Of a few hundred thousand clones in the sample, approximately 83% are singletons; the top ten hold more than 1.5%. Sequencing input: peripheral blood. These receptors were obtained from a young man who had recovered from COVID-19. The CDR3 runs from the conserved cysteine through the conserved F or W. Each record gives: clone size, J gene, V gene, D gene, CDR3 DNA, CDR3 protein. D genes are given only for firm matches. Clone size is shown for a subset of rows, as once, few, many or a class of expanded clone.

size: -
J: TRBJ2-2
V: TRBV11-2
D: -
DNA: TGTGCCAGCAGTCTCACGGGCGGGGAGCTGTTTTTT
CDR3: CASSLTGGELFF

size: -
J: TRBJ1-6
V: TRBV27
D: -
DNA: TGTGCCAGCAGTTTTTCCTCTCCTTCACCCCTCCACTTT
CDR3: CASSFSSPSPLHF

size: -
J: TRBJ2-3
V: TRBV5-4
D: TRBD2
DNA: TGTGCCAGCAGCTTCCTCGGGGGGGCCGGTTTGGATACGCAGTATTTT
CDR3: CASSFLGGAGLDTQYF

size: -
J: TRBJ2-1
V: TRBV9
D: TRBD2
DNA: TGTGCCAGCAGCGCGCTGCCTAGCGGGCCTTATGAGCAGTTCTTC
CDR3: CASSALPSGPYEQFF

size: -
J: TRBJ2-2
V: TRBV28
D: -
DNA: TGTGCCAGCCTCTTGGGGGGGGCGGACACCGGGGAGCTGTTTTTT
CDR3: CASLLGGADTGELFF

size: -
J: TRBJ1-1
V: TRBV12-5
D: TRBD1
DNA: TGTGCTAGTGGTCCCGGACAGGGTTTAACTGAAGCTTTCTTT
CDR3: CASGPGQGLTEAFF

size: -
J: TRBJ2-5
V: TRBV4-1
D: -
DNA: TGCGCCAGCAGCCAAGAACAGGTCGTGGAGACCCAGTACTTC
CDR3: CASSQEQVVETQYF

size: -
J: TRBJ1-2
V: TRBV11-1
D: -
DNA: TGTGCCAGCAGCTTATCGGGGAGAGGCTACACCTTC
CDR3: CASSLSGRGYTF

size: -
J: TRBJ2-5
V: TRBV5-1
D: TRBD2
DNA: TGCGCCAGCAGCTTGACTAGCGGGAAAGAGACCCAGTACTTC
CDR3: CASSLTSGKETQYF

size: -
J: TRBJ1-6
V: TRBV25-1
D: -
DNA: TGTGCCAGTACCCAGGGGTCCAATAATTCACCCCTCCACTTT
CDR3: CASTQGSNNSPLHF

size: -
J: TRBJ1-1
V: TRBV12-3/TRBV12-4
D: -
DNA: TGTGCCAGCAGTTTGATACAGGGAACTGAAGCTTTCTTT
CDR3: CASSLIQGTEAFF

size: -
J: TRBJ2-4
V: TRBV7-2
D: -
DNA: TGTGCCAGCAGCCCCCAGAGGAACATTCAGTACTTC
CDR3: CASSPQRNIQYF

size: -
J: TRBJ1-1
V: TRBV27
D: -
DNA: TGTGCCAGCAGTTTATCGGGGGGGCGCACTGAAGCTTTCTTT
CDR3: CASSLSGGRTEAFF

size: -
J: TRBJ1-2
V: TRBV12-5
D: TRBD1
DNA: TGTGCTAAACGGGACAGGGTTGGCTACACCTTC
CDR3: CAKRDRVGYTF

size: few
J: TRBJ1-6
V: TRBV25-1
D: -
DNA: TGTGCCAGCAGTGAAGTATCCTATAATTCACCCCTCCACTTT
CDR3: CASSEVSYNSPLHF

size: -
J: TRBJ2-2
V: TRBV4-1
D: TRBD1
DNA: TGCGCCAGCAGCCATAGACAGGGGCAGGGGGAGCTGTTTTTT
CDR3: CASSHRQGQGELFF

size: -
J: TRBJ2-5
V: TRBV10-2
D: -
DNA: TGCGCCAGCAGTGAGGGAGGGACCCAGTACTTC
CDR3: CASSEGGTQYF

size: -
J: TRBJ2-2
V: TRBV18
D: -
DNA: TGTGCCAGCTCACCACCGCCCGGGTCCGGGGAGCTGTTTTTT
CDR3: CASSPPPGSGELFF